This entry describes one T cell receptor (beta chain). The antigen this receptor binds is unknown. Base-call qualities are not available, and no considerably larger clone is one nucleotide away. This sample's time point label indicates: peripheral blood 12 weeks after first pembrolizumab dose. Mismatch repair deficiency in every enrolled patient was established by polymerase chain reaction or immunohistochemistry. TCR sequencing was performed for a few patients who responded to pembrolizumab therapy. In the phase II trial, pembrolizumab PD-1 blockade was tested prospectively in advanced mismatch repair-deficient cancers, no matter which tissue of origin the cancers came from. Peripheral blood T cell samples were collected serially, before PD-1 blockade began and at several time points afterward. The timing of each blood sample was reported as weeks after the first dose of pembrolizumab. The data were obtained in a study of PD-1 blockade in mismatch repair-deficient tumors (dated by TCRdb to the late 2010s). Study-level background: Between September 2013 and late 2016, the trial enrolled roughly 86 consecutive patients with more than nine types of mismatch repair-deficient cancer, all of whom had received prior treatment and were progressing. Deep sequencing of TCR CDR3 regions was used to track tumor-associated T cell clones in peripheral blood of patients responding to PD-1 blockade. Results and caveats for the whole study, not just this receptor: Tumor-resident clones, often undetectable in blood before treatment, expanded rapidly after pembrolizumab and then contracted, generally before radiologic responses.

From the germline V gene, CDR1 is MNHNS and CDR2 is SASEGT. Germline trimming amounts to 6 bases on V and 5 bases on J, with 5 as the count of junction bases outside the gene matches. The CDR3 goes from the cysteine to the phenylalanine over 14 residues. Of the read, only the CDR3 DNA is kept; its 42 bases are in frame from base 1. Library preparation employed the immunoSEQ multiplex PCR assay. Held by TCRdb, this immuneACCESS table contains in-frame sequences only and omits some clones. Under half of the omission traces to an unresolved V gene where checked; the cause of the rest is unknown. In this sample the table shows fewer than 100,000 clones, roughly 80% of which occur a single time. Under 3% of the sample comes from the top ten.

This clonotype originated in an adult with mismatch repair-deficient cancer. Source: peripheral blood, taken 12 weeks after starting pembrolizumab. Recombination connected TRBV6-1 to TRBJ2-5, with 11 bases matching TRBD2. In nucleotide form, the sequence is TGTGCCAGCAGACTAGCGGGAGCTCGGGAGACCCAGTACTTC. This yields the protein CASRLAGARETQYF.